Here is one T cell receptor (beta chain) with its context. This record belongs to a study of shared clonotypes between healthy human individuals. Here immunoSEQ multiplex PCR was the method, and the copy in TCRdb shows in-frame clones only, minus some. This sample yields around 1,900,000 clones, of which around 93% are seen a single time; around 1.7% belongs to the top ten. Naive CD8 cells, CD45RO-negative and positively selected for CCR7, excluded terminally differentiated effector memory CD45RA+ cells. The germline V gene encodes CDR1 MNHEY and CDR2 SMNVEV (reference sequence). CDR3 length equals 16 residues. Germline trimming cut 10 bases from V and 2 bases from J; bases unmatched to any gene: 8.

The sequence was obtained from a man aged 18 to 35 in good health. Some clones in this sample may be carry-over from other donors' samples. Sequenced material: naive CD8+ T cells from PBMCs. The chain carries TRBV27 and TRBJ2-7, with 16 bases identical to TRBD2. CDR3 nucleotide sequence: TGTGCCAAAACCGGGACTAGCGGGAGGGCGCCCTACGAGCAGTACTTC. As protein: CAKTGTSGRAPYEQYF.